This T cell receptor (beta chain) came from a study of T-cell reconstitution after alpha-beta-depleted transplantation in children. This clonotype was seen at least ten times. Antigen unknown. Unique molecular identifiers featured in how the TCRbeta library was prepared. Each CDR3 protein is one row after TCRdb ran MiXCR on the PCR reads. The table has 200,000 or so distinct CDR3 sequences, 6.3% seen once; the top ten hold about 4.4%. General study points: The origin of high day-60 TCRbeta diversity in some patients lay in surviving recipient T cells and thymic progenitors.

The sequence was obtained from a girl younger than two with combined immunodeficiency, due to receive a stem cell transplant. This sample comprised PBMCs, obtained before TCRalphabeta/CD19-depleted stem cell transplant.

As DNA, the CDR3 is TGTGCCAGCAGTTTTCGGACAGGGTCCGACGAGCAGTACTTC. Its translation: CASSFRTGSDEQYF. This sequence joins TRBV12-3 or TRBV12-4 and TRBJ2-7, with 8 bases aligning to TRBD1. There are 14 residues in the CDR3. J gave up 5 bases and V 3 bases, and 6 bases lay outside the gene matches.